This T cell receptor beta chain was identified in a study of blood T cell repertoires in COVID-19. Across the study: COVID-19 samples, acute and convalescent, were from the United States, Italy and Spain.

Original data processing: By means of reference gene primer amplification, nucleated cell counts were estimated. Method: immunoSEQ multiplex PCR; TCRdb's copy keeps in-frame clones and lacks some. The DNA gave D and trimming, while V, J and clone size come from that table. The data hold about 40,000 clones, with around 85% observed a single time. V was shortened by 8 bases and J by 2 bases, with 20 bases between the two germline ends. The CDR3 length is 16 residues. Germline V gene lookup returns CDR1 LNHDA and CDR2 SQIVND (reference sequence). The rearrangement uses TRBV19 and TRBJ2-3; tentative D call: TRBD2 (6 bases). The TCR comes from a human donor with acute or convalescent COVID-19. The donor label of this sample is uncertain. Sequencing was done on a sample of peripheral blood. CDR3 sequence: CASQLQASAFTDTQYF. The CDR3 nucleotides are TGTGCCAGTCAATTGCAGGCTAGCGCTTTCACAGATACGCAGTATTTT.